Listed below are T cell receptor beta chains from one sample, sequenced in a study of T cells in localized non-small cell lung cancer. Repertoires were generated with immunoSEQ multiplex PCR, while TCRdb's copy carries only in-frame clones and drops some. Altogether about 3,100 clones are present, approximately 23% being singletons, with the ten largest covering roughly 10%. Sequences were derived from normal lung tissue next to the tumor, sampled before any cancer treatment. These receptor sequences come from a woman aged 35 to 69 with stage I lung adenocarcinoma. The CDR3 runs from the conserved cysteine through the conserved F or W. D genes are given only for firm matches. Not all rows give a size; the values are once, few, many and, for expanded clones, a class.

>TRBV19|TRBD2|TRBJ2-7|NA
TGTGCCAGTAAGTATGGACTAGCGGCCTACGAGCAGTACTTC
CASKYGLAAYEQYF
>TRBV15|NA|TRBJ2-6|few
TGTGCCACCAGCAGAGATCTCTCTGGGGCCAACGTCCTGACTTTC
CATSRDLSGANVLTF
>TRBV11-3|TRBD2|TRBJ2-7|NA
TGTGCCAGCAGCCCCACTAGCGGGCCATTCTCCGAGCAGTACTTC
CASSPTSGPFSEQYF
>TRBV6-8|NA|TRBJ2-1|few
TGTGCCAGCAGTCGACAGACGGCGGCTGAGCAGTTCTTC
CASSRQTAAEQFF
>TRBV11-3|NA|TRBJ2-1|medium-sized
TGTGCCAGCAGCTCTCGGGGGTTGGGCTCCTACAATGAGCAGTTCTTC
CASSSRGLGSYNEQFF
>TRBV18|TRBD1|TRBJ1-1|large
TGTGCCAGCTCACCTGGGACAGGCACTGAAGCTTTCTTT
CASSPGTGTEAFF
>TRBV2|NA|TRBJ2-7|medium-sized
TGTGCCTTAGGGGGGGTATCCTACGAGCAGTACTTC
CALGGVSYEQYF
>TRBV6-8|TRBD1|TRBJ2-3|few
TGTGCCAGCAGCCCAGGGGGCCTAGATACGCAGTATTTT
CASSPGGLDTQYF
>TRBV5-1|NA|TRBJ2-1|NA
TGCGCCAGCAGCTTAGGCGGCCCCCCCCTCCTTGAGCAGTTCTTC
CASSLGGPPLLEQFF
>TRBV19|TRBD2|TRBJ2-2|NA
TGTGCCAGTAGAAGGGGAGCGGGAGTATGGAAAACCGGGGAGCTGTTTTTT
CASRRGAGVWKTGELFF
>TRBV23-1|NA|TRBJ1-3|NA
TGCGCCAGCAGTCAAGAGGCGGAGGACTCTGGAAACACCATATATTTT
CASSQEAEDSGNTIYF
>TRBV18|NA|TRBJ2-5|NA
TGTGCCAGCTCACCACAGGGAAGTGAAGAGACCCAGTACTTC
CASSPQGSEETQYF
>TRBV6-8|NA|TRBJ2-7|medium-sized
TGTGCCACCTGGGACGGCGTCTACGAGCAGTACTTC
CATWDGVYEQYF
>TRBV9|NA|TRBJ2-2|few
TGTGCCAGCAGCCCTACTCTTCACACCGGGGAGCTGTTTTTT
CASSPTLHTGELFF
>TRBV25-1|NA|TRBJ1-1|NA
TGTGCCAGCAGTGATGGGGGAGTAGACACTGAAGCTTTCTTT
CASSDGGVDTEAFF
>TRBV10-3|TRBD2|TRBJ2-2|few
TGTGCCATCAGTGAGTTTGCGGGAGGGCCCACCGGGGAGCTGTTTTTT
CAISEFAGGPTGELFF
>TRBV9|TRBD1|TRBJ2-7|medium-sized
TGTGCCAGCAGCGCCAGCCGGGACAGGCCCAACTCCTACGAGCAGTACTTC
CASSASRDRPNSYEQYF
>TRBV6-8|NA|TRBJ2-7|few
TGTGCCATCAGTGTAGAGGGGAAGGGGTACGAGCAGTACTTC
CAISVEGKGYEQYF
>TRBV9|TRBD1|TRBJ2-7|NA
TGTGCCAGCAGCGTAGGGGGACAGGGGTCGGCCGAGCAGTACTTC
CASSVGGQGSAEQYF
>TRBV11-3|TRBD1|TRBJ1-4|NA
TGTGCCAGCATGCGACAGGGGACAACTAATGAAAAACTGTTTTTT
CASMRQGTTNEKLFF
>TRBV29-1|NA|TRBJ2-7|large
TGCAGCGTTGGGGGAGGGACAGAGGGGAACGAGCAGTACTTC
CSVGGGTEGNEQYF
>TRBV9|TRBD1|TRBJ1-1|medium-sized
TGTGCCAGCAGCCCCCGGACAGGGGATAGGACTGAAGCTTTCTTT
CASSPRTGDRTEAFF
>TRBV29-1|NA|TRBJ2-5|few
TGCAGCGCTGAGAAGGGTGGGGGAGAGACCCAGTACTTC
CSAEKGGGETQYF
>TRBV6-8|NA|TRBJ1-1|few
TGTGCCAGCAGTTACGGGAGGATTGGGAACACTGAAGCTTTCTTT
CASSYGRIGNTEAFF
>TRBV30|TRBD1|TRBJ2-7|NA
TGTGCCAGCTGGGACAGGGTGAGTGAGCAGTACTTC
CASWDRVSEQYF
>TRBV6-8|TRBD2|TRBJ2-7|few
TGTGCCAGCAGTTGCAACGAAGTAGCGGGAGTGTTAGTCGCCGAGCAGTACTTC
CASSCNEVAGVLVAEQYF
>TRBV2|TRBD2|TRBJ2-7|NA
TGTGCCAGCAGTGCTTTCACTAGCGGCGAGCAGTACTTC
CASSAFTSGEQYF
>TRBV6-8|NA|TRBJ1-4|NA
TGTGCCAGCAGGGCGGGGAATGAAAAACTGTTTTTT
CASRAGNEKLFF
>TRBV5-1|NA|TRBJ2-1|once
TGCGCCAGCAGCTTGGATATCGTCGGGGCCTACAATGAGCAGTTCTTC
CASSLDIVGAYNEQFF
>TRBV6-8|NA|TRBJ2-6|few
TGTGCCAGCAGTGTTCAGCCAGTAGGGTCTGGGGCCAACGTCCTGACTTTC
CASSVQPVGSGANVLTF
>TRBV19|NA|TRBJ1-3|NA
TGTGCCAGTAGTGATCAGGCCGACTCTGGAAACACCATATATTTT
CASSDQADSGNTIYF
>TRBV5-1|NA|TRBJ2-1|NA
TGCGCCAGCAGCTTGGGACTAGAAGTGGATGAGCAGTTCTTC
CASSLGLEVDEQFF
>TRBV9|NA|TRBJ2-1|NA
TGTGCCAGCAGCGTAGACGGGGGGCTTTACAATGAGCAGTTCTTC
CASSVDGGLYNEQFF